The 18 T cell receptor beta chains below come from one sample, sequenced in a study of blood T cell repertoires in COVID-19. TCRdb keeps only in-frame clones here, not all; method: immunoSEQ multiplex PCR. There are more than 30,000 clones in the sample; roughly 87% occur only once, and around 15% lies in the top ten. The material sequenced was peripheral blood. These receptors originate from a man aged 55 to 70 with active COVID-19.

The chain has TRBV5-1 and TRBJ2-5; 9 bases agree with TRBD1. The V segment lost 5 bases and the J segment 5 bases; nucleotides outside the gene matches: 7. From germline, CDR1 is SGHRS and CDR2 YFSETQ. The CDR3 runs 14 residues. The CDR3 region has the DNA TGCGCCAGCAGTTTACAGGGGACAGGGGAGACCCAGTACTTC. Its translation: CASSLQGTGETQYF.

V is TRBV19 and J is TRBJ2-1; 9 bases match TRBD2. J lost 5 bases, V lost 6 bases, and 5 bases had no gene match. The CDR3 loop spans 14 amino acids. The germline CDR1 and CDR2 sequences are LNHDA and SQIVND (reference sequence). CDR3 in DNA: TGTGCCAGTAGAGGGGCGGGAGGGCACAATGAGCAGTTCTTC. This codes for CASRGAGGHNEQFF.

V is TRBV14 and J is TRBJ1-2, with TRBD1 matching over 7 bases. CDR3 length equals 13 residues. J lost 7 bases, V lost 7 bases, and 9 bases had no gene match. CDR1 and CDR2 (germline): SGHDN, FVKESK. Written as DNA, the CDR3 is TGTGCCAGCAAGGAGAGGGGGCTAGGTGGCTACACCTTC. Amino acid sequence: CASKERGLGGYTF.

V usage is TRBV29-1 and J usage is TRBJ2-2; 9 bases line up with TRBD1. The CDR3 has 13 amino acids. With 7 bases clipped from V and 8 bases from J, the junction kept 8 bases outside the gene matches. CDR1 and CDR2 (germline): SQVTM, ANQGSEA. The CDR3 nucleotides are TGCAGCGCCGGACAGGGGACGGGGGGGGAGCTGTTTTTT. Protein sequence: CSAGQGTGGELFF.

This clone was counted only a few times. V and J are TRBV27 and TRBJ2-6, with D maybe TRBD1 (6 bases). The CDR3 has 15 amino acids. CDR1 is MNHEY, CDR2 SMNVEV, per germline (reference sequence). V lost 5 bases and J lost 5, with 13 bases in between. CDR3 DNA sequence: TGTGCCAGCAGTGTAACAGGGCCCTGGGCCAACGTCCTGACTTTC. As protein: CASSVTGPWANVLTF. Variable domain in full (rest from reference TRBV27 and TRBJ2-6): EAQVTQNPRYLITVTGKKLTVTCSQNMNHEYMSWYRQDPGLGLRQIYYSMNVEVTDKGDVPEGYKVSRKEKRNFPLILESPSPNQTSLYFCASSVTGPWANVLTFGAGSRLTVL.

The J gene is TRBJ2-7, the V gene TRBV30; D may be TRBD1 (5 bases). CDR1 and CDR2 from the germline V gene are GTSNPN and SVGIG (reference sequence). V gave up 5 bases and J gave up 3 bases, with 11 bases separating them. The CDR3 is 12 amino acids. For the CDR3, the DNA is TGTGCCTGGTCGCCTCAGGGCTACGAGCAGTACTTC. Translation gives CAWSPQGYEQYF.

The chain has TRBV19 and TRBJ1-3, with no clear D. The CDR3 has 16 residues. Trimming took 7 bases from V and 0 from J, leaving 16 bases between them. Germline V CDR1 and CDR2: LNHDA, SQIVND (reference sequence). The CDR3 nucleotides are TGTGCCAGTACCACCATCATGGCCAGCTCTGGAAACACCATATATTTT. The encoded protein is CASTTIMASSGNTIYF.

V usage is TRBV3-1 (or the pseudogene TRBV3-2) and J usage is TRBJ1-4; D gene ambiguous. The V end was cut by 1 base, the J end by 0 bases, with 18 bases between. The germline CDR1 and CDR2 sequences are LGHDT and YNNKEL (reference sequence). CDR3 size: 19 residues. CDR3 nucleotide sequence: TGTGCCAGCAGCCAAGTTGTATCCCCGACGGGAGCAACTAATGAAAAACTGTTTTTT. Its translation: CASSQVVSPTGATNEKLFF.

The rearrangement uses TRBV12-3 or TRBV12-4 and TRBJ1-2; 8 bases align to TRBD1. CDR3 length equals 13 residues. V gave up 3 bases and J gave up 5 bases; unmatched junction bases: 2. The CDR3 protein is CASSFDRGYGYTF. CDR3 nucleotide sequence: TGTGCCAGCAGTTTCGACAGGGGTTATGGCTACACCTTC.

The chain uses TRBV30 and TRBJ1-5; 10 bases match TRBD1. Germline CDR1 GTSNPN, CDR2 SVGIG (reference sequence). The CDR3 sequence is 13 residues long. After removal of 5 bases from V and 4 bases from J, the junction contained 2 bases not matched to a gene. This CDR3 is CAWGQGGNQPQHF. DNA for the CDR3: TGTGCCTGGGGACAGGGGGGTAATCAGCCCCAGCATTTT.

The chain carries TRBV6-5 and TRBJ2-2; TRBD2 agrees at 7 bases. Trimming took 4 bases from V and 0 from J; bases not matched to a gene: 2. The CDR3 length is 15 residues. Looked up from germline, CDR1 is MNHEY and CDR2 is SVGAGI. The DNA for the CDR3 is TGTGCCAGCAGTTGGAGCGGGGCGAACACCGGGGAGCTGTTTTTT. Translating it yields CASSWSGANTGELFF.

The genes are TRBV3-1 (or the pseudogene TRBV3-2) and TRBJ2-3; D gene unclear. CDR3 length: 13 amino acids. From germline, CDR1 is LGHDT and CDR2 YNNKEL (reference sequence). V was shortened by 2 bases and J by 1 base, with 4 bases between the two germline ends. The CDR3 here is CASSQRGTDTQYF. CDR3 sequence (DNA): TGTGCCAGCAGCCAACGTGGCACAGATACGCAGTATTTT.

As for this clone: One junction end does not reproduce the germline sequence, and a read error may be involved. This chain links TRBV3-1 (or the pseudogene TRBV3-2) with TRBJ1-2; 7 bases are shared with TRBD1. The length of the CDR3 is 16 residues. CDR1 and CDR2 (germline): LGHDT, YNNKEL (reference sequence). Written as DNA, the CDR3 is TGTGCCAGCAGCCACCGGGGACAGCGCCCTAACTATGACTACACCTTC. Translation: CASSHRGQRPNYDYTF.

The CDR3 nucleotides read TGTGCCAGCACGCGCGGCAGACTCACCGGGGAGCTGTTTTTT. Translation gives CASTRGRLTGELFF. The V gene is TRBV6-5, the J gene TRBJ2-2, with no clear D. With 7 bases removed from V and 4 bases from J, the gap between germline ends came to 13 bases. CDR1 is MNHEY, CDR2 SVGAGI, per germline. This CDR3 contains 14 residues.

The genes are TRBV7-9 and TRBJ2-7; TRBD2 agrees at 9 bases. The CDR3 length is 14 residues. The junction had 5 bases not matched to a gene; V was cut back by 3 bases and J by 5 bases. Germline-derived CDR1 and CDR2 are SEHNR and FQNEAQ (reference sequence). Here the CDR3 DNA reads TGTGCCAGCAGCTTTAGCGGGAGAGGTCACGAGCAGTACTTC. Amino acid sequence: CASSFSGRGHEQYF.

In nucleotides, the CDR3 is TGCGCCAGCAGCTTGACGGTAGCGTCCTACGAGCAGTACTTC. Amino acid sequence: CASSLTVASYEQYF. The genes are TRBV5-1 and TRBJ2-7; D is perhaps TRBD2 (5 bases). Germline V gene sequence: CDR1 SGHRS, CDR2 YFSETQ. V dropped 1 base and J dropped 1 base, with 9 bases sitting between them. The CDR3 is 14 residues long.

J is TRBJ2-3 and V is TRBV11-3; 13 bases are shared with TRBD2. There are 16 residues in the CDR3. The V gene end was trimmed by 3 bases and the J gene end by 6 bases; junction bases not matched to a gene: 6. CDR1 and CDR2 (germline): SGHNT, YENEEA. The CDR3 DNA is TGTGCCAGCAGCTTGGGGACTAGCGGGGCCTCCGATACGCAGTATTTT. This gives the protein CASSLGTSGASDTQYF.

This clone was counted only a few times. The chain couples TRBV7-9 to TRBJ1-1; 7 bases agree with TRBD1. Germline CDR1 reads SEHNR; CDR2 reads FQNEAQ (reference sequence). V was clipped by 1 base and J by 5 bases; unmatched bases: 4. This CDR3 contains 14 residues. CDR3 DNA sequence: TGTGCCAGCAGCTTAGAGGGGGCGGGTACTGAAGCTTTCTTT. It encodes CASSLEGAGTEAFF.